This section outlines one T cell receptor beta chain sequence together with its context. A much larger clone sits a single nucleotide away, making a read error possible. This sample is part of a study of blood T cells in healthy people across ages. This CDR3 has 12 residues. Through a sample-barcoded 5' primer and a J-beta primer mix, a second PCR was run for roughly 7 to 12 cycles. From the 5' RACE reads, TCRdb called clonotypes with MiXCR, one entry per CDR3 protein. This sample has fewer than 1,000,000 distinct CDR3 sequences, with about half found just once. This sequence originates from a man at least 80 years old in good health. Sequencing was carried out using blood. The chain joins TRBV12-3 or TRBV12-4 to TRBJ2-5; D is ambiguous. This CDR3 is CACSDRGETQYF. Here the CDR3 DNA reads TGTGCCTGCAGTGACCGTGGGGAGACCCAGTACTTC.